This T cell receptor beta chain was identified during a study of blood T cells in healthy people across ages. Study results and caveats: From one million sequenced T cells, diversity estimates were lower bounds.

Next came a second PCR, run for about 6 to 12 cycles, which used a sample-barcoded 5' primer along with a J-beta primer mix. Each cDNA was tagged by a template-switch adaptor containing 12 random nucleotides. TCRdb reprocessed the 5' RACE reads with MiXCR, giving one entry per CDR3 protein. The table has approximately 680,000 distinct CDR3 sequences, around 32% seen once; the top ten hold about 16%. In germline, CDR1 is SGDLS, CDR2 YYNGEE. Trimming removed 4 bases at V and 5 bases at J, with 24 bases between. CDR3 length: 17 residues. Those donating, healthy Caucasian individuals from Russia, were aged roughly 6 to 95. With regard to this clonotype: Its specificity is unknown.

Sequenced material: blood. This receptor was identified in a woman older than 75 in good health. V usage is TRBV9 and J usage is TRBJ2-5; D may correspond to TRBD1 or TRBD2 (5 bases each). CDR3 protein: CASSSPQRRGEGETQYF. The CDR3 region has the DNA TGTGCCAGCAGCTCACCCCAGAGACGGGGTGAGGGGGAGACCCAGTACTTC.